This paragraph reports one T cell receptor (beta chain). What it recognizes is unknown. These data come from a study of cytomegalovirus exposure and HLA in healthy donors. Overall study context: Caucasian-associated ancestry cluster membership applied to 75% to 85% of 300 to 450 genotyped donors.

Per germline, CDR1 SGHRS and CDR2 YFSETQ. This CDR3 is built from 16 residues. Between the trimmed V and J ends, which lost 4 bases and 2 bases, there was a span of 15 bases. The PCR was carried out with 60 Vbeta primers and 13 Jbeta primers. Only in-frame clones appear in the TCRdb table, and some are missing; sequencing was by immunoSEQ multiplex PCR. The sample includes 130,000 or so clones, around 83% of them seen just once. The study's findings and limits: As a later analysis showed, several of the most significant clusters appeared to be linked to common viral pathogens.

The chain joins TRBV5-1 to TRBJ1-4; no reliable D call. The sequenced material came from PBMCs. The TCR comes from a woman younger than 45 in good health and CMV-seropositive. The CDR3 here is CASSTSGGSTNEKLFF. In nucleotides, the CDR3 is TGCGCCAGCAGCACCTCGGGAGGTTCTACTAATGAAAAACTGTTTTTT. Full variable domain (outside the CDR3, taken from reference TRBV5-1 and TRBJ1-4): KAGVTQTPRYLIKTRGQQVTLSCSPISGHRSVSWYQQTPGQGLQFLFEYFSETQRNKGNFPGRFSGRQFSNSRSEMNVSTLELGDSALYLCASSTSGGSTNEKLFFGSGTQLSVL.